This entry lists 10 T cell receptor beta chains sequenced from one sample in a study of vaccination and CD4 T cells after COVID-19. Cultured CD4+ T-cell DNA underwent Oncomine TCR Beta short-read sequencing. TCRdb reprocessed the PCR reads via MiXCR and lists one record per CDR3 protein. The table has about 20,000 distinct CDR3 sequences, about a third seen once. No antigens are known for them. The time point here: late sampling 161 to 241 days after vaccination in a few convalescent patients. Treatment denoted: approximately 9-day PBMC culture with coronavirus spike peptide pools or control peptides (ViraFEST assay). Here the sequenced sample was CD4+ T cells from blood, cultured in vitro, taken about 7 months after SARS-CoV-2 vaccination. The receptors derive from a human donor who had recovered from COVID-19.

This clonotype came up a few times. The chain joins TRBV7-3 to TRBJ1-1; 7 positions match TRBD1. This CDR3 contains 13 residues. With V trimmed by 4 bases and J by 6 bases, 5 bases remained unmatched. The germline CDR1 and CDR2 sequences are SGHTA and FQGTGA. DNA of the CDR3: TGTGCCAGCAGCTCCAACAGGGGAGCTGAAGCTTTCTTT. Amino acids: CASSSNRGAEAFF.

The chain combines TRBV5-4 with TRBJ2-3, with D uncertain. Germline loops: CDR1 SGHNT, CDR2 YYREEE (reference sequence). The CDR3 contains 14 residues. The V end was cut by 3 bases, the J end by 6 bases, with 14 bases between. The CDR3 bases are TGTGCCAGCAGCTGGCCTCCGGGCTCGGATACGCAGTATTTT. The encoded protein is CASSWPPGSDTQYF.

This sequence joins TRBV6-1 and TRBJ2-7, with TRBD1 matching over 8 bases. Germline lookup yields CDR1 MNHNS and CDR2 SASEGT. The CDR3 extends over 13 amino acids. V trimming: 9 bases; J trimming: 4 bases; junction bases outside the gene matches: 8. Here the CDR3 DNA reads TGTGCCAGTTCCCGGGACAGGTTGTACGAGCAGTACTTC. Its translation: CASSRDRLYEQYF.

By share, this clonotype ranks as medium-sized (0.01 to 0.1%). V gene TRBV20-1 combines with J gene TRBJ1-2, with TRBD1 matching 7 bases. From germline, CDR1 is DFQATT and CDR2 SNEGSKA (reference sequence). This CDR3 is 12 amino acids long. After removal of 4 bases from V and 2 bases from J, the junction contained 1 base not matched to a gene. Here the CDR3 DNA reads TGCAGTGCTATACAGGGGAACTATGGCTACACCTTC. Its translation: CSAIQGNYGYTF.

The V and J genes are TRBV7-3 and TRBJ2-2; 7 bases align to TRBD2. The CDR3 is 16 amino acids. V trimming: 5 bases; J trimming: 1 base; junction bases outside the gene matches: 7. The germline gives CDR1 SGHTA, CDR2 FQGTGA. The CDR3 sequence is CASSPEGGRNTGELFF. CDR3 nucleotides: TGTGCCAGCAGCCCAGAGGGCGGGAGGAACACCGGGGAGCTGTTTTTT.

CDR3 nucleotide sequence: TGCGCCAGCAGTGAAGTCGGCCAAATCTACGAGCAGTACTTC. It yields the protein CASSEVGQIYEQYF. The rearrangement links TRBV10-2 to TRBJ2-7; D remains ambiguous. In germline, CDR1 is WSHSY, CDR2 SAAADI. The CDR3 has 14 residues. V shed 3 bases and J shed 3 bases, with 12 bases lying between them.

This clonotype has only a few counts. The chain joins TRBV20-1 to TRBJ1-5; a possible D gene is TRBD1 (5 bases). This CDR3 has 14 residues. V was shortened by 6 bases and J by 6 bases, with 18 bases between the two germline ends. CDR1 is DFQATT, CDR2 SNEGSKA, per germline (reference sequence). Written as DNA, the CDR3 is TGCAGTGCGAGCACCGGGACCCCGAGTCAGCCCCAGCATTTT. Translated: CSASTGTPSQPQHF.

The chain is built from TRBV5-1 and TRBJ2-7; D is perhaps TRBD1 (5 bases). Between the trimmed V and J ends, which lost 2 bases and 6 bases, there was a span of 15 bases. The germline V gene encodes CDR1 SGHRS and CDR2 YFSETQ. The CDR3 is 14 residues long. The CDR3 nucleotides read TGCGCCAGCAGCTTATCTACTGCCACAGGCGAGCAGTACTTC. It codes for CASSLSTATGEQYF.

This clonotype was observed a handful of times. The rearrangement links TRBV20-1 to TRBJ2-1, with 7 bases matching TRBD2. Germline CDR1 reads DFQATT; CDR2 reads SNEGSKA (reference sequence). The V and J ends lost 0 bases and 0 bases, in that order; junction bases with no gene match: 11. The CDR3 loop spans 18 amino acids. The CDR3, as DNA: TGCAGTGCTAGAGACCGGGACTACCAGACGAGCTCCTACAATGAGCAGTTCTTC. It is translated as CSARDRDYQTSSYNEQFF.

CDR3 sequence: CASSLHRAAASYEQYF. The DNA for the CDR3 is TGTGCCAGCAGTCTCCACAGGGCTGCCGCATCCTACGAGCAGTACTTC. The J gene is TRBJ2-7, the V gene TRBV27; perhaps TRBD1 as D (6 bases). Germline-derived CDR1 and CDR2 are MNHEY and SMNVEV (reference sequence). The CDR3 covers 16 residues. Deletions cut 5 bases from V and 1 base from J, with 18 bases between.